The rows below give T cell receptor beta chains drawn from one sample of a study of breast tumors, draining lymph nodes, adjacent tissues. TCRdb reprocessed the multiplex PCR reads via MiXCR and lists one record per CDR3 protein. The sample has about 110,000 distinct CDR3 sequences, roughly 29% seen once; the top ten hold under 6%. The specimen was axillary lymph node tissue. The origin of the receptors is a female donor with breast cancer. Some clones in this sample may be carry-over from other donors' samples. CDR3s include the opening cysteine and the closing phenylalanine or tryptophan. The D gene is left open where the match is weak. Clone size, where shown, is once, few, many, or a class for clones that have expanded.

CDR3aa,CDR3nt,v_gene,j_gene,d_gene,abundance
CASSSSSTGITGELFF,TGTGCCAGCAGCTCTAGTTCGACAGGGATCACCGGGGAGCTGTTTTTT,TRBV7-9,TRBJ2-2,TRBD1,many
CASSTLRGPSYEQYF,TGTGCCAGTAGTACCTTAAGGGGTCCCTCCTACGAGCAGTACTTC,TRBV19,TRBJ2-7,.,.
CASSSPRGTDTQYF,TGTGCCAGCAGCTCGCCTAGGGGCACAGATACGCAGTATTTT,TRBV7-2,TRBJ2-3,.,many
CASSYRASAQFF,TGTGCCAGCAGCTACCGGGCCAGCGCGCAGTTCTTC,TRBV7-2,TRBJ2-1,.,many
CASSLTSGSGEQFF,TGTGCCAGCAGCCTGACTAGCGGGAGTGGTGAGCAGTTCTTC,TRBV6-4,TRBJ2-1,TRBD2,.
CASSEIPSWNEQFF,TGTGCCAGCAGTGAGATCCCTAGCTGGAATGAGCAGTTCTTC,TRBV6-1,TRBJ2-1,.,many
CSALRGPETQYF,TGCAGTGCCCTCAGGGGGCCGGAGACCCAGTACTTC,TRBV20-1,TRBJ2-5,TRBD1,many
CASSYTGGRMYGHTF,TGTGCCAGCAGCTATACAGGGGGCAGAATGTATGGCCACACCTTC,TRBV13,TRBJ1-2,TRBD1,many
CASSFFTYEREGRQTQYF,TGTGCCAGCAGTTTTTTTACTTATGAGCGGGAGGGCCGGCAGACCCAGTACTTC,TRBV28,TRBJ2-5,TRBD2,few
CASSLFGGEGYGYTF,TGTGCCAGCAGTTTATTCGGGGGCGAGGGCTATGGCTACACCTTC,TRBV27,TRBJ1-2,.,many
CSASERTGNQPQYF,TGCAGTGCTAGCGAAAGGACTGGCAATCAGCCCCAGTACTTC,TRBV20-1,TRBJ2-5,.,.
CASSYRDRGYGYTF,TGTGCCAGCAGTTACCGCGACAGGGGGTATGGCTACACCTTC,TRBV6-2/TRBV6-3,TRBJ1-2,TRBD1,many
CASSYAGGGTDTQYF,TGTGCCAGCAGCTACGCGGGGGGGGGGACAGATACGCAGTATTTT,TRBV7-2,TRBJ2-3,TRBD2,many
CRMGTSGSGTSREQFF,TGCAGAATGGGGACTAGCGGGAGTGGAACGTCACGTGAGCAGTTCTTC,TRBV20-1,TRBJ2-1,TRBD2,.
CASSPTRNWGYTF,TGTGCCAGCAGTCCTACTAGGAACTGGGGCTACACCTTC,TRBV28,TRBJ1-2,.,many
CASRGVKAYEQYF,TGTGCCAGCAGGGGGGTTAAGGCCTACGAGCAGTACTTC,TRBV6-1,TRBJ2-7,.,many
CASRAGTGVNQPQHF,TGCGCCAGCAGGGCCGGGACAGGGGTTAATCAGCCCCAGCATTTT,TRBV5-1,TRBJ1-5,TRBD1,many
CASSLNSIQETQYF,TGTGCCAGCAGCTTAAACAGTATCCAAGAGACCCAGTACTTC,TRBV7-9,TRBJ2-5,.,many
CASSLQGDQPQHF,TGTGCCAGCAGTTTGCAGGGGGATCAGCCCCAGCATTTT,TRBV12-3/TRBV12-4,TRBJ1-5,TRBD1,many
CASSSWTGVNEKLFF,TGTGCCAGCAGTTCATGGACAGGGGTGAATGAAAAACTGTTTTTT,TRBV12-3/TRBV12-4,TRBJ1-4,TRBD1,.
CASSLVSIRSTRYDYTF,TGTGCCAGCAGCTTGGTATCGATCCGGTCGACCCGCTATGACTACACCTTC,TRBV5-6,TRBJ1-2,.,many
CASSLSVDSNEKLFF,TGTGCCAGCAGTTTATCGGTGGACAGTAATGAAAAACTGTTTTTT,TRBV27,TRBJ1-4,.,many
CASSVDGEGWRSPLHF,TGTGCCAGCAGCGTAGATGGTGAAGGGTGGAGGTCACCCCTCCACTTT,TRBV9,TRBJ1-6,.,many
CASSLARLRVWGTEAFF,TGTGCCAGCAGCTTGGCCCGCCTCAGGGTTTGGGGCACTGAAGCTTTCTTT,TRBV5-6,TRBJ1-1,.,few
CASSPGTGGDGETQHF,TGTGCCAGCAGTCCGGGGACAGGGGGCGACGGAGAGACCCAGCATTTT,TRBV7-9,TRBJ1-5,TRBD1,.
CASSEAPDRAGYTF,TGTGCCAGCAGTGAAGCCCCGGACAGAGCTGGCTACACCTTC,TRBV6-1,TRBJ1-2,.,many
CASSSLGEQYF,TGCGCCAGCAGCTCGTTAGGCGAGCAGTACTTC,TRBV5-1,TRBJ2-7,.,.
CASSLGVNEQFF,TGTGCCAGCAGCTTAGGGGTCAATGAGCAGTTCTTC,TRBV7-2,TRBJ2-1,.,medium-sized
CASSLVQGATGELFF,TGCGCCAGCAGCTTGGTACAGGGGGCAACCGGGGAGCTGTTTTTT,TRBV5-1,TRBJ2-2,TRBD1,many